The clone carrying this T cell receptor beta chain was recorded once. Its antigen is unidentified. J lost 4 bases, V lost 3 bases, and 7 bases had no gene match. This CDR3 spans 15 amino acids. CDR1 and CDR2 (germline): SGHTA, FQGNSA. These data are taken from a study of shared clonotypes between healthy human individuals. About the research overall: With ages of 18 to 49, the donors were a couple of women and a few men. CD4 naive cells filled three plates per donor, CD4 memory three, CD8 naive two and CD8 memory one. General observations from the study: It was anticipated that sequencing depth would influence how many clonotypes donors shared.

Data came from immunoSEQ multiplex PCR; TCRdb stores just in-frame clones and leaves some out. The repertoire holds roughly 2.5 million clones, with more than 80% as singletons. The source is a man aged 18 to 35 in good health. The source material was naive CD4+ T cells sorted from blood. Subset of the sample: CD45RA+ positively selected. The chain joins TRBV7-2 to TRBJ2-5; 8 nucleotides align to TRBD1. Here the CDR3 reads CASSFVAGGAETQYF. CDR3 DNA: TGTGCCAGCAGCTTTGTAGCAGGGGGCGCAGAGACCCAGTACTTC.